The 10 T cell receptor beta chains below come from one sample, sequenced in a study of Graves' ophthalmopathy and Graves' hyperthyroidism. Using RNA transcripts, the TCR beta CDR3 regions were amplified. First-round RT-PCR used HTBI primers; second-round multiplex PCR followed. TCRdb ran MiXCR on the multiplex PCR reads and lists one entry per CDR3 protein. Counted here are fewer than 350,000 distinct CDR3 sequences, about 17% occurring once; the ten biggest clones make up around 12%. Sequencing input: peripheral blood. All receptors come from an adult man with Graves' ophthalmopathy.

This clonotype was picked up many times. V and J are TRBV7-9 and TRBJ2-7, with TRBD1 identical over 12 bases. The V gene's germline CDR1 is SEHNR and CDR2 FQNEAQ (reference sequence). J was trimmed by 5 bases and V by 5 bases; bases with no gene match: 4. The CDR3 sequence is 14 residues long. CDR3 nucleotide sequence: TGTGCCAGCAGCCCCCGGGACAGGGGGCACGAGCAGTACTTC. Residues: CASSPRDRGHEQYF. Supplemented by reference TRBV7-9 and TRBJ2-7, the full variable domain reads DTGVSQNPRHKITKRGQNVTFRCDPISEHNRLYWYRQTLGQGPEFLTYFQNEAQLEKSRLLSDRFSAERPKGSFSTLEIQRTEQGDSAMYLCASSPRDRGHEQYFGPGTRLTVT.

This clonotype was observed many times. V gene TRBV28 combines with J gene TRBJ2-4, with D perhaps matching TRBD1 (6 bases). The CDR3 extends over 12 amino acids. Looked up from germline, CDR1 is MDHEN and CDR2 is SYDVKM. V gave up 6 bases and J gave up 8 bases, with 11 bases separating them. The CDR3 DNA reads TGTGCCAGCAGCAGGACAGTTGACATTCAGTACTTC. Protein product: CASSRTVDIQYF.

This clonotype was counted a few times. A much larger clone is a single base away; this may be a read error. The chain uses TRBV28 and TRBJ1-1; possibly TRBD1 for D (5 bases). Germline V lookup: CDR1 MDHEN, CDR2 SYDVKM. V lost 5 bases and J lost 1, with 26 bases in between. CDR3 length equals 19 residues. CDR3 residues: CASSPVGGGWGFWNTEAFF. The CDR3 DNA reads TGTGCCAGCAGTCCCGTTGGCGGGGGGTGGGGGTTCTGGAACACTGAAGCTTTCTTT.

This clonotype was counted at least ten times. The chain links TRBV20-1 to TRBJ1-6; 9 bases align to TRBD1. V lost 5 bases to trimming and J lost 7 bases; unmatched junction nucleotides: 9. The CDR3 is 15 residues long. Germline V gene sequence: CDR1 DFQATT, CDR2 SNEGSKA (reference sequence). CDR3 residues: CSASTRTGENSPLHF. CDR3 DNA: TGCAGTGCTTCGACTAGGACAGGGGAGAATTCACCCCTCCACTTT.

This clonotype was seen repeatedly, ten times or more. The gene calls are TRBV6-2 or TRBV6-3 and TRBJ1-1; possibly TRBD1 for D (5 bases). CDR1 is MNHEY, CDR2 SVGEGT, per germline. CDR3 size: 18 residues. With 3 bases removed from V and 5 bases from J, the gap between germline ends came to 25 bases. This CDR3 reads CASSYNTGTGVSSTEAFF. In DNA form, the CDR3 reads TGTGCCAGCAGTTATAATACCGGGACGGGGGTCTCTTCGACTGAAGCTTTCTTT.

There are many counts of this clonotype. The CDR3 coding sequence is TGTGCCAGCAGTTTAAGCTCTGGAAACACCATATATTTT. Amino acid sequence: CASSLSSGNTIYF. V and J are TRBV28 and TRBJ1-3; D is unresolved. This CDR3 contains 13 residues. V lost 2 bases to trimming and J lost 0 bases, with 2 bases between them. Looked up from germline, CDR1 is MDHEN and CDR2 is SYDVKM.

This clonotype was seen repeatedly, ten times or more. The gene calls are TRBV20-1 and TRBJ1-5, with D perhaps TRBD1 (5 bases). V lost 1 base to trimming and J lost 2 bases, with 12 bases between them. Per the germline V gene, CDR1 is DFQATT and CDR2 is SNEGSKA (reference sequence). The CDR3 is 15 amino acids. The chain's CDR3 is CSARGGTDGNQPQHF. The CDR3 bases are TGCAGTGCTAGAGGGGGGACGGACGGCAATCAGCCCCAGCATTTT.

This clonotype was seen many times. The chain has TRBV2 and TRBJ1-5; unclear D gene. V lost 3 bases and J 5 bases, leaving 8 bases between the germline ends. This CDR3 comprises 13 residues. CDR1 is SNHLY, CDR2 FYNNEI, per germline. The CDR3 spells CASSDNRYQPQHF. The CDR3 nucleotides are TGTGCCAGCAGTGATAACCGATATCAGCCCCAGCATTTT.

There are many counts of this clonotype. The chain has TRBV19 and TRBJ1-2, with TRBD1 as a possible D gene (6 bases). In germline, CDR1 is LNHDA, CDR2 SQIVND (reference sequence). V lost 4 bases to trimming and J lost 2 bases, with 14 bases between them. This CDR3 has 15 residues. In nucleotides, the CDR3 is TGTGCCAGTAGTACGGCCGAGACAGGCAACTATGGCTACACCTTC. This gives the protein CASSTAETGNYGYTF.

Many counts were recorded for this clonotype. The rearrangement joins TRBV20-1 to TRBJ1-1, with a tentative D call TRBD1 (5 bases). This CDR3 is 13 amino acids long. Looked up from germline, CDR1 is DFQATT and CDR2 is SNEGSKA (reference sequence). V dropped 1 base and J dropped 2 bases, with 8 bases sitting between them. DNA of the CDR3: TGCAGTGCTAGAGGGGGGATTAACACTGAAGCTTTCTTT. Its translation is CSARGGINTEAFF.